This section outlines one T cell receptor (beta chain) sequence together with its context. Its antigen is unknown. Germline V CDR1 and CDR2: LNHDA, SQIVND (reference sequence). Trimming stripped 7 bases from V and 3 bases from J, with 12 bases between. The CDR3 totals 13 residues. This entry is derived from a study of T cell responses to AZD1222 COVID-19 vaccine. Study-level points and caveats: Donor demographics were predominantly white British with a female majority; clonal diversity may be underestimated. Repertoires were obtained solely post-peak T cell response.

The assay was immunoSEQ multiplex PCR, and TCRdb's table has in-frame clones only and misses some. The repertoire holds 100,000 to 150,000 clones, with 70% to 90% as singletons. This specimen was peripheral blood, taken 28 days after the second AZD1222 dose. This sequence was found in an adult who received the AZD1222 COVID-19 vaccine. J is TRBJ1-1 and V is TRBV19, with no clear D. This CDR3 is CASTWGRDTEAFF. The CDR3, as DNA: TGTGCCAGTACGTGGGGTAGGGACACTGAAGCTTTCTTT. The full variable domain, completed using reference TRBV19 and TRBJ1-1, is DGGITQSPKYLFRKEGQNVTLSCEQNLNHDAMYWYRQDPGQGLRLIYYSQIVNDFQKGDIAEGYSVSREKKESFPLTVTSAQKNPTAFYLCASTWGRDTEAFFGQGTRLTVV.